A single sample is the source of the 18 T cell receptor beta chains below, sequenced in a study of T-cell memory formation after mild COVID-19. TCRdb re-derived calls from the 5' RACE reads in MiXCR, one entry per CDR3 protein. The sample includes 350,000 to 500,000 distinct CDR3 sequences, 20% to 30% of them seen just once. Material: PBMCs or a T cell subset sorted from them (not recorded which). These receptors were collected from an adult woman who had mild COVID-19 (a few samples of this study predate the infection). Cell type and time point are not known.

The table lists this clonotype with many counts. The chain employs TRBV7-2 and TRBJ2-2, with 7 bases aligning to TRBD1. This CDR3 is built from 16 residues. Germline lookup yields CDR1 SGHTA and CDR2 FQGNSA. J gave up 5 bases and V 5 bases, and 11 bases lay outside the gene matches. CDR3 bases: TGTGCCAGCAGCCCTGACAGGGTGGCAGGAACCGGGGAGCTGTTTTTT. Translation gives CASSPDRVAGTGELFF.

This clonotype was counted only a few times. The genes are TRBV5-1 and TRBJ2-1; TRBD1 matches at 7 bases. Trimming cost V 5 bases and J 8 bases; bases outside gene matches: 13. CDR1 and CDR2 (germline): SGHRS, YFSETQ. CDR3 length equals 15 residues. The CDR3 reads CASRADRESRYEQFF. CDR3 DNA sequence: TGCGCCAGCAGGGCCGACAGGGAAAGTCGTTATGAGCAGTTCTTC.

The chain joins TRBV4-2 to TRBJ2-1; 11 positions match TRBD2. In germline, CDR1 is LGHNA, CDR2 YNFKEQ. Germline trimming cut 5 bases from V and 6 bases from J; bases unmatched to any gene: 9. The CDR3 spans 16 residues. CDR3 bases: TGTGCCAGCAGCGGATATAGCGGGGGGGCGGGCAATGAGCAGTTCTTC. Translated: CASSGYSGGAGNEQFF.

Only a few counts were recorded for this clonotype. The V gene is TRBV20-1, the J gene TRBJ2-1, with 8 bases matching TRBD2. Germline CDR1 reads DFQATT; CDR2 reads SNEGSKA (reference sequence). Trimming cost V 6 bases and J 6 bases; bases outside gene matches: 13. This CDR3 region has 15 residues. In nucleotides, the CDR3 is TGCAGTGCCCTACGGGGCGGGGGGTTAGGCAATGAGCAGTTCTTC. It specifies CSALRGGGLGNEQFF.

In DNA, the CDR3 is TGTGCCAGCAGCGTAGTGGCGGAAGGAACAGATACGCAGTATTTT. Protein sequence: CASSVVAEGTDTQYF. This rearrangement joins TRBV9 to TRBJ2-3; D call uncertain. This CDR3 is 15 amino acids long. The germline CDR1 and CDR2 sequences are SGDLS and YYNGEE. V gave up 0 bases and J gave up 3 bases, with 11 bases separating them.

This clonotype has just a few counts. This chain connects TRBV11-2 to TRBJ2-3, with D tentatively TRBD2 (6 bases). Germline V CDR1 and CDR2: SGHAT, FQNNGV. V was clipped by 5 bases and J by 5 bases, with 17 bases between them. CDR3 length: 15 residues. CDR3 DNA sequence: TGTGCCAGCAGCACCATTAGGACTATGGGAGATACGCAGTATTTT. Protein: CASSTIRTMGDTQYF.

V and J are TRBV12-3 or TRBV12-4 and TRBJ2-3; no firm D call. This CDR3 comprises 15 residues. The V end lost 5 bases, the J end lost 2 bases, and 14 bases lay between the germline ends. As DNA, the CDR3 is TGTGCCAGCAGTATCTACGGTGAATCCACAGATACGCAGTATTTT. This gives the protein CASSIYGESTDTQYF.

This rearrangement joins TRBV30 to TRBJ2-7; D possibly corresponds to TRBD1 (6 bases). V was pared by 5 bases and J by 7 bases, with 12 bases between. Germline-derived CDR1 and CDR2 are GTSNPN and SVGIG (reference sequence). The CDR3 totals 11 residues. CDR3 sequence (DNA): TGTGCCTGGGAAAAGGGGGTTGAGCAGTACTTC. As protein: CAWEKGVEQYF. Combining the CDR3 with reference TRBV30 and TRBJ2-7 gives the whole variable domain SQTIHQWPATLVQPVGSPLSLECTVEGTSNPNLYWYRQAAGRGLQLLFYSVGIGQISSEVPQNLSASRPQDRQFILSSKKLLLSDSGFYLCAWEKGVEQYFGPGTRLTVT.

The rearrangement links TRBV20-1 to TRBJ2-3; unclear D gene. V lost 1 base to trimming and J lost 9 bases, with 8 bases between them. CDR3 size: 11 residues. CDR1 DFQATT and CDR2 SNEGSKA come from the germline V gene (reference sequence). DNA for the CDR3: TGCAGTGCTAGAGGGCCCAGAACGCAGTATTTT. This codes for CSARGPRTQYF.

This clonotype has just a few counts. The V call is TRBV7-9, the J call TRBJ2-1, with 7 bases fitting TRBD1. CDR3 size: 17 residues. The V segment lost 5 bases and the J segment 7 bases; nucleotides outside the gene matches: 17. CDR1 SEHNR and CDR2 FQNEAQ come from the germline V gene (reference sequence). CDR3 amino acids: CASSGNGLGQRKNEQFF. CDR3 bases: TGTGCCAGCAGCGGGAATGGACTGGGACAGCGGAAAAATGAGCAGTTCTTC.

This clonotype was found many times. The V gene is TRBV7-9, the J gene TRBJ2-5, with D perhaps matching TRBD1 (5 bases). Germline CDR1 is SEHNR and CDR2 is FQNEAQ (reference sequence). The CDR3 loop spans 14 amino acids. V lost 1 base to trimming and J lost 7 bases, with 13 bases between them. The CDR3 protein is CASSLVRGRGTQYF. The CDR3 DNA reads TGTGCCAGCAGCTTAGTGCGAGGAAGGGGGACCCAGTACTTC.

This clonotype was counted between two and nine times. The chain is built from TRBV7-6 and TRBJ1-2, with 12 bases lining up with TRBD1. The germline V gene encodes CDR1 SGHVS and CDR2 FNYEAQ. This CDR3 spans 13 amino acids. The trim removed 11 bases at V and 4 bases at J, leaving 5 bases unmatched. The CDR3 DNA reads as TGTGCCTCGGGACAGGGGGCGACCTATGGCTACACCTTC. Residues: CASGQGATYGYTF.

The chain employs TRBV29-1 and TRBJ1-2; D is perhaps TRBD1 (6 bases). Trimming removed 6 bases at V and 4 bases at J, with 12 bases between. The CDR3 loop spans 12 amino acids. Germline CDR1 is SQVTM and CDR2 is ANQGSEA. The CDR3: CSVHGTLYGYTF. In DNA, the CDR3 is TGCAGCGTGCACGGGACACTCTATGGCTACACCTTC.

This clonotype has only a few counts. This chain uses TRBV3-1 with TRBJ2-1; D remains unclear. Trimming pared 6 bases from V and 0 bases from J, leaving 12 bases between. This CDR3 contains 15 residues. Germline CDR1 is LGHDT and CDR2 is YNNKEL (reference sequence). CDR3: CASSPDGFSYNEQFF. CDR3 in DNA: TGTGCCAGCAGTCCTGACGGATTCTCCTACAATGAGCAGTTCTTC.

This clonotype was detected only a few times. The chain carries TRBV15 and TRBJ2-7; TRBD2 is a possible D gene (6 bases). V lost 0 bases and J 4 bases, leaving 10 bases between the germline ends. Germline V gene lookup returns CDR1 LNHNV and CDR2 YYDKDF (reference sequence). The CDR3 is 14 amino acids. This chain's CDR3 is CATSRDPGAYEQYF. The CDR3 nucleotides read TGTGCCACCAGCAGAGACCCGGGAGCGTACGAGCAGTACTTC.

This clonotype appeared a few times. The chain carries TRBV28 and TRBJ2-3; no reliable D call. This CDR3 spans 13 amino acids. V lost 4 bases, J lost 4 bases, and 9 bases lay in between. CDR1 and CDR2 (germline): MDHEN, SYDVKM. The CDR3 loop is CASSYSLADTQYF. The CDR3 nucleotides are TGTGCCAGCAGTTACAGTTTGGCAGATACGCAGTATTTT.

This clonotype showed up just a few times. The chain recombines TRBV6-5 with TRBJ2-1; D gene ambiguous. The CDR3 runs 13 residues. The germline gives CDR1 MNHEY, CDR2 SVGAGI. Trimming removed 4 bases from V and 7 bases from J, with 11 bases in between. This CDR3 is CASSFTRMNEQFF. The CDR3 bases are TGTGCCAGCAGTTTTACGCGAATGAATGAGCAGTTCTTC.

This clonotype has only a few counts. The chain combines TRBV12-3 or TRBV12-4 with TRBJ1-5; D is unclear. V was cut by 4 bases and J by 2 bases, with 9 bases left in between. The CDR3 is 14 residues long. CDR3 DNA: TGTGCCAGCAGTTCCCAGTTGGGCAATCAGCCCCAGCATTTT. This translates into CASSSQLGNQPQHF.